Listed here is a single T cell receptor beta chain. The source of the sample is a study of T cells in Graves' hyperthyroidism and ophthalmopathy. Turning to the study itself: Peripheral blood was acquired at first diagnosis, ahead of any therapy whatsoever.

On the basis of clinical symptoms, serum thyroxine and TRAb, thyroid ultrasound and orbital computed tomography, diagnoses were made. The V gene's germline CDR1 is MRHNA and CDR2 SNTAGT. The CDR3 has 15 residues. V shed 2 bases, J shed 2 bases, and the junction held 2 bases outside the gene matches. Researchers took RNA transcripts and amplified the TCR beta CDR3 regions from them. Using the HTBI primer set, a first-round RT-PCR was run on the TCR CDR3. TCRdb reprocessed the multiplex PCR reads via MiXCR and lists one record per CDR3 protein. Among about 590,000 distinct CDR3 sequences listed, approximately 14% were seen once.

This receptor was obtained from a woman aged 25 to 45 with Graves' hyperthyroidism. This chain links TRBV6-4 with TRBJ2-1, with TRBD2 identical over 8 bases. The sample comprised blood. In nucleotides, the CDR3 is TGTGCCAGCAGTGACAGCGGGAGTGCCTACAATGAGCAGTTCTTC. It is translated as CASSDSGSAYNEQFF.